This T cell receptor (beta chain) appears in the sequencing data of a study of blood T cells in healthy people across ages. Study results and caveats: Naive and antigen-experienced cells were not separated, limiting conclusive comparison. When one million T cells were used, diversity estimates were thought to be underestimates. As age increased, TCR beta diversity per million T cells fell in a roughly linear fashion.

This clonotype appeared many times. Its antigen is not known. A second PCR, run for roughly 7 to 12 cycles, used a sample-barcoded 5' primer plus a J-beta primer mix. TCRdb processed the 5' RACE reads anew with MiXCR; each CDR3 protein has one entry. The top ten clones hold about 10% of a sample with approximately 1.5 million distinct CDR3 sequences, roughly 30% of them seen once. Donors were systemically healthy Caucasian individuals from Russia aged roughly 6 to 100 years. The ends were cut back, 6 bases at V and 4 bases at J, with 13 bases in the middle. Germline CDR1 is LGHDT and CDR2 is YNNKEL (reference sequence). The CDR3 has 14 residues.

The material sequenced was blood. V and J are TRBV3-1 and TRBJ2-1; possibly TRBD1 or TRBD2 for D (5 bases each). The receptor was isolated from a woman aged 25 to 39 in good health. The CDR3, as DNA: TGTGCCAGCAGTTCCGGGACGCGATACAATGAGCAGTTCTTC. Translating gives CASSSGTRYNEQFF.